This T cell receptor (beta chain) came from a study of metastatic and nonmetastatic thyroid tumors. On the study more broadly: Repertoires of blood and of tissue (tumor or nodule) from malignant and benign thyroid patients were compared.

Per the original methods: Built for papillary thyroid cancer, a distant-metastasis classifier drew on CDR3 differences across clinicopathological groups. TCRdb called clones again from the PCR reads with MiXCR. It is TCRdb's table, rather than the study itself, that gives the V and J calls and clone size. The sample carries around 20,000 clones, around 12% recorded once. The CDR3 contains 15 residues. Trimming shortened V by 0 bases and J by 7 bases, and 16 bases separated the two germline ends. Looked up from germline, CDR1 is SSHAT and CDR2 is FNYEAQ (reference sequence). Findings and caveats of the study: Across blood and tumor, TCR beta diversity in malignant thyroid tumors was reportedly significantly higher than in benign nodules.

Thyroid surgery was preceded by no treatment in any patient. This clone was observed many times. Its specificity is unknown. Sample: blood. This receptor was taken from a female donor with papillary thyroid cancer or a benign thyroid nodule (not recorded which). Some clones in this sample may be carry-over from other donors' samples. The chain combines TRBV7-7 with TRBJ2-7; D is undetermined. The CDR3 spells CASSLAAFGLGEQYF. The CDR3 nucleotides read TGTGCCAGCAGCTTAGCGGCATTTGGGCTGGGGGAGCAGTACTTC.